These T cell receptor beta chains were read from a single sample in a study of sequential checkpoint blockade in melanoma. Some clones are missing from TCRdb's copy, which holds only in-frame ones; the method was immunoSEQ multiplex PCR. The data hold 30,000 or so clones, with about four fifths observed a single time. The sample was CD8+ T cells sorted from blood (inferred from file names), taken from a patient given nivolumab and ipilimumab in sequence. These receptors were collected from a human donor with melanoma. Each CDR3 is given with its conserved first and last residue. Each record gives: V gene, J gene, CDR3 protein.

>TRBV29-1|TRBJ1-2
CSTMDIYGYTF
>TRBV27|TRBJ2-7
CASSLTSGGYEQYF
>TRBV27|TRBJ2-7
CASSLGTGNYEQYF
>TRBV6-5|TRBJ2-2
CATRQANTGELFF
>TRBV6-5|TRBJ2-7
CASGGQGLSYEQYF
>TRBV7-9|TRBJ1-1
CASSSRRDTNTEAFF
>TRBV28|TRBJ2-7
CASGGQGKIEQYF
>TRBV27|TRBJ2-3
CASSLWGSADTQYF
>TRBV13|TRBJ2-4
CASSLRGAKNIQYF
>TRBV5-4|TRBJ2-1
CASSLAGQGDEQFF
>TRBV10-3|TRBJ2-3
CAISADFPDTQYF